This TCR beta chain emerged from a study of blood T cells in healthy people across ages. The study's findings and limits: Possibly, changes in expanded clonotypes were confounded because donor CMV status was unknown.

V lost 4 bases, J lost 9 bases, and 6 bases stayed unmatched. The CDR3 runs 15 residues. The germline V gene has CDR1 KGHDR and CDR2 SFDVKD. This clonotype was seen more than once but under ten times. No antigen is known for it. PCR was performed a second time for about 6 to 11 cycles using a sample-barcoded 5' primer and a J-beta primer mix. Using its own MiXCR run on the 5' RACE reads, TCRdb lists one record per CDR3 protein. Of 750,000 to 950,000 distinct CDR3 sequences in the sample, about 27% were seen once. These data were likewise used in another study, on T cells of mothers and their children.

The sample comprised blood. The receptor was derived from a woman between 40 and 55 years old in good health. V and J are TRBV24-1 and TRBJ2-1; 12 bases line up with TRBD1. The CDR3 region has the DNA TGTGCCACCAGTGACCTGGGACAGGGGGCGGGTGAGCAGTTCTTC. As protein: CATSDLGQGAGEQFF.